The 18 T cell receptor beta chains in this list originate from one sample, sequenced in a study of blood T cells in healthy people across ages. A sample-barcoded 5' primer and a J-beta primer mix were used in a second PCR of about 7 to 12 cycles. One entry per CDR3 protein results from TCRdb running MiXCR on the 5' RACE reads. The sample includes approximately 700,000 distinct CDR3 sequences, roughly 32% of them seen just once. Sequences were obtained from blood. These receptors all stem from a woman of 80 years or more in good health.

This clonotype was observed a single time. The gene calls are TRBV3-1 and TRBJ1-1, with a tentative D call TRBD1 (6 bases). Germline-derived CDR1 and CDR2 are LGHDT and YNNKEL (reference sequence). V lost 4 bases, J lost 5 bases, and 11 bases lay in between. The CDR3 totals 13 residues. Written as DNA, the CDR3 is TGTGCCAGCAGCCTACGGACAGCTACTGAAGCTTTCTTT. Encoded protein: CASSLRTATEAFF. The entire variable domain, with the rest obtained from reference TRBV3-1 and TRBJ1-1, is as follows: DTAVSQTPKYLVTQMGNDKSIKCEQNLGHDTMYWYKQDSKKFLKIMFSYNNKELIINETVPNRFSPKSPDKAHLNLHINSLELGDSAVYFCASSLRTATEAFFGQGTRLTVV.

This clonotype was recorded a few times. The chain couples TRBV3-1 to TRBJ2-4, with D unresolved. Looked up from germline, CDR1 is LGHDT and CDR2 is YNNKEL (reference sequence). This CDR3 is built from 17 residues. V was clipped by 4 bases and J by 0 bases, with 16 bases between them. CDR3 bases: TGTGCCAGCAGCCCCTTAGGAACCTTCCAAGCCAAAAACATTCAGTACTTC. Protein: CASSPLGTFQAKNIQYF.

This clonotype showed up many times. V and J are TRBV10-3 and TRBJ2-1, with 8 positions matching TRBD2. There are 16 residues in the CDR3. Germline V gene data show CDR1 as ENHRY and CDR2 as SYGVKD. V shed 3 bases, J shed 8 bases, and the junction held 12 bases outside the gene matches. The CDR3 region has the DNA TGTGCCATCAGTGATTCTACCGGGACTAGAGGCGATGAGCAGTTCTTC. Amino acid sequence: CAISDSTGTRGDEQFF.

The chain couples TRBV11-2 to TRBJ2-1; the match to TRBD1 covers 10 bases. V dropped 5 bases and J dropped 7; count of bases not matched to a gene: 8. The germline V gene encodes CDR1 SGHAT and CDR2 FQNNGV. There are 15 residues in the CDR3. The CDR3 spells CASSDRGLIRNEQFF. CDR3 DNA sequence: TGTGCCAGCAGCGACAGGGGGCTTATTCGGAATGAGCAGTTCTTC.

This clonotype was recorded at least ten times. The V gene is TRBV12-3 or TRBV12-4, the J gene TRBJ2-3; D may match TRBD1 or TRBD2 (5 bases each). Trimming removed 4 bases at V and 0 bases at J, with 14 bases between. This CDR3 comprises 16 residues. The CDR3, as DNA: TGTGCCAGCAGTTCCCGGGACGCCTCGAGCACAGATACGCAGTATTTT. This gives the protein CASSSRDASSTDTQYF.

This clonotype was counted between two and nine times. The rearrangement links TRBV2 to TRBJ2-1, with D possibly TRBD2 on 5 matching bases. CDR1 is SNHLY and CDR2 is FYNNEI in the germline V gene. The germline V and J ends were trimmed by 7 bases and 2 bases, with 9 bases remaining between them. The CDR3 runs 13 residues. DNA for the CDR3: TGTGCCAGCATCACGGGAACCTACAATGAGCAGTTCTTC. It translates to CASITGTYNEQFF.

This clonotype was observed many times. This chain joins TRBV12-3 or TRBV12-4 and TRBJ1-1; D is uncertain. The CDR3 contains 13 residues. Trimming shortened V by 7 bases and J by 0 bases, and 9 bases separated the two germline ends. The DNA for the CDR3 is TGTGCCAGCATTATGAATTTGAACACTGAAGCTTTCTTT. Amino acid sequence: CASIMNLNTEAFF.

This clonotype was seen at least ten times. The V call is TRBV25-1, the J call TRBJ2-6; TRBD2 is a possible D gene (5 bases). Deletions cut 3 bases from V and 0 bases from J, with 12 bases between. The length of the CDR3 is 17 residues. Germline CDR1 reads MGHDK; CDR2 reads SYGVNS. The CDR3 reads CASSEPPGGSGANVLTF. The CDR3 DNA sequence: TGTGCCAGCAGTGAGCCCCCCGGAGGCTCTGGGGCCAACGTCCTGACTTTC.

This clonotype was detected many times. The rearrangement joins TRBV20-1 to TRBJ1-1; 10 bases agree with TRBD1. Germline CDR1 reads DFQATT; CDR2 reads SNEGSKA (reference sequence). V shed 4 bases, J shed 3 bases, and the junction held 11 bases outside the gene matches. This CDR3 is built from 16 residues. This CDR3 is CSATPNRDRGDTEAFF. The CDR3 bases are TGCAGTGCTACACCTAACCGGGACAGGGGCGACACTGAAGCTTTCTTT.

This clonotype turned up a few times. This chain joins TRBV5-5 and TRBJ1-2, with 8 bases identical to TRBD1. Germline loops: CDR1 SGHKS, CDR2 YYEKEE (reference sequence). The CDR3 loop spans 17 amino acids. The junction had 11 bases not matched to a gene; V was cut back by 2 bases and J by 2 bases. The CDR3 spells CASSFGDRGSSNYGYTF. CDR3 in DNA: TGTGCCAGCAGCTTTGGAGACAGGGGCTCGTCAAACTATGGCTACACCTTC. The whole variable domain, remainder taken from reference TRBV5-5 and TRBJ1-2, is DAGVTQSPTHLIKTRGQQVTLRCSPISGHKSVSWYQQVLGQGPQFIFQYYEKEERGRGNFPDRFSARQFPNYSSELNVNALLLGDSALYLCASSFGDRGSSNYGYTFGSGTRLTVV.

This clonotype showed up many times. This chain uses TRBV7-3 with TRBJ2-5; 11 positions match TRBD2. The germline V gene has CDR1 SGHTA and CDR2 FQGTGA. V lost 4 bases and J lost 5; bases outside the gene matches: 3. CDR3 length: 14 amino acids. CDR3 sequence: CASSYGTSGETQYF. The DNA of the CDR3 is TGTGCCAGCAGCTACGGGACTAGCGGCGAGACCCAGTACTTC.

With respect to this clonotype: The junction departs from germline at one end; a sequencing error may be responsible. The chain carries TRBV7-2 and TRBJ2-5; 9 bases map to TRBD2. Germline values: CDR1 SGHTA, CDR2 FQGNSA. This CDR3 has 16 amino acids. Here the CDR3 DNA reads TGTGCCAGCAGCTTAAGGTCTAGCGGGATCCAAGAGGCCCAGTACTTC. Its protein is CASSLRSSGIQEAQYF.

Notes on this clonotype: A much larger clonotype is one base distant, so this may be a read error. CDR3: CASSPTGGSPPHF. DNA of the CDR3: TGTGCCAGCAGCCCCACGGGGGGCTCACCCCCCCACTTT. This chain connects TRBV7-2 to TRBJ1-6; tentative D call: TRBD1 (6 bases). The germline V gene encodes CDR1 SGHTA and CDR2 FQGNSA. The CDR3 extends over 13 amino acids.

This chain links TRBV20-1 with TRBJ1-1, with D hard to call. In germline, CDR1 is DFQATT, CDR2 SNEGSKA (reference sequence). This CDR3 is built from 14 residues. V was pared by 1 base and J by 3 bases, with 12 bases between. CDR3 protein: CSARVEGTDTEAFF. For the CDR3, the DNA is TGCAGTGCTAGAGTGGAAGGCACGGACACTGAAGCTTTCTTT.

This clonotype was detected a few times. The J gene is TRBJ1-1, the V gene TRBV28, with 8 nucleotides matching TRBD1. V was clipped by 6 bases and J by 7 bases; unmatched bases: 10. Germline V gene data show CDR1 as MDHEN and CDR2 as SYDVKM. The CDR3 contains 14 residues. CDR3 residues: CASSLAGQGLEAFF. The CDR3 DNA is TGTGCCAGCAGCCTAGCAGGACAGGGACTTGAAGCTTTCTTT.

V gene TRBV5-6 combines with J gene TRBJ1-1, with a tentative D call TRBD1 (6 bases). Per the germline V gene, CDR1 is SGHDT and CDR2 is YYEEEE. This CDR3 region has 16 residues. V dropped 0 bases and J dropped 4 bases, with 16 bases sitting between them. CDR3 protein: CASSLGPGGPATEAFF. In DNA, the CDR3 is TGTGCCAGCAGCTTGGGGCCTGGGGGCCCGGCCACTGAAGCTTTCTTT. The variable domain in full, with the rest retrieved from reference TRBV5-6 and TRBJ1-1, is DAGVTQSPTHLIKTRGQQVTLRCSPKSGHDTVSWYQQALGQGPQFIFQYYEEEERQRGNFPDRFSGHQFPNYSSELNVNALLLGDSALYLCASSLGPGGPATEAFFGQGTRLTVV.

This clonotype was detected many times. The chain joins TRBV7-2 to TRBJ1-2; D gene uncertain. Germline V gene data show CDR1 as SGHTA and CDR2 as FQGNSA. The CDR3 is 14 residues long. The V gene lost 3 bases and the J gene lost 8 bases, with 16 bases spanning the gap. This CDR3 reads CASSLGSESPGYTF. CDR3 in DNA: TGTGCCAGCAGCTTGGGTAGCGAATCCCCGGGCTACACCTTC.

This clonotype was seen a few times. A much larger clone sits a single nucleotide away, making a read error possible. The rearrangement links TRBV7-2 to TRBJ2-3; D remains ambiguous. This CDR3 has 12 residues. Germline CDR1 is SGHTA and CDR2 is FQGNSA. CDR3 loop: CASNPTTDTRYF. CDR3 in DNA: TGTGCCAGCAACCCTACCACAGATACGCGGTATTTT. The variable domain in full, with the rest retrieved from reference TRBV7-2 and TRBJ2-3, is GAGVSQSPSNKVTEKGKDVELRCDPISGHTALYWYRQSLGQGLEFLIYFQGNSAPDKSGLPSDRFSAERTGGSVSTLTIQRTQQEDSAVYLCASNPTTDTRYFGPGTRLTVL.